The 18 T cell receptor beta chains below all came from one sample that was sequenced in a study of T cells in localized non-small cell lung cancer. Sequencing used immunoSEQ multiplex PCR; TCRdb keeps in-frame clones, though not all of them. The table lists approximately 17,000 clones, about four fifths of them singletons. The input for sequencing was peripheral blood, taken before any cancer treatment. The receptors were gathered from a male donor aged 60 or over with stage I lung adenocarcinoma.

The rearrangement uses TRBV5-6 and TRBJ2-7; 7 bases line up with TRBD1. Germline trimming cut 4 bases from V and 5 bases from J; bases unmatched to any gene: 9. Looked up from germline, CDR1 is SGHDT and CDR2 is YYEEEE. The CDR3 has 14 amino acids. The CDR3 sequence: CASSPRQGSDEQYF. The DNA of the CDR3 is TGTGCCAGCAGCCCTAGACAGGGAAGCGACGAGCAGTACTTC.

The chain recombines TRBV4-3 with TRBJ1-6; D not resolved. This CDR3 comprises 15 residues. The germline V gene has CDR1 LGHNA and CDR2 YSLEER. V was clipped by 0 bases and J by 4 bases, with 7 bases between them. CDR3 residues: CASSQEEGYNSPLHF. The CDR3 nucleotides read TGCGCCAGCAGCCAAGAAGAGGGTTATAATTCACCCCTCCACTTT.

The V gene is TRBV25-1, the J gene TRBJ2-1, with D unclear. There are 14 residues in the CDR3. V dropped 6 bases and J dropped 2 bases, with 11 bases sitting between them. The V gene's germline CDR1 is MGHDK and CDR2 SYGVNS. The CDR3 here is CASRLGNPYNEQFF. CDR3 nucleotide sequence: TGTGCCAGCAGGCTAGGAAATCCCTACAATGAGCAGTTCTTC.

This chain links TRBV29-1 with TRBJ1-1; D may be TRBD1 (6 bases). The CDR3 covers 13 residues. Trimming removed 2 bases from V and 7 bases from J, with 14 bases in between. Per germline, CDR1 SQVTM and CDR2 ANQGSEA. The CDR3 spells CSVERQESIEAFF. In DNA, the CDR3 is TGCAGCGTTGAACGACAGGAGTCCATTGAAGCTTTCTTT.

V usage is TRBV7-9 and J usage is TRBJ2-1, with 7 bases identical to TRBD1. Germline V gene data show CDR1 as SEHNR and CDR2 as FQNEAQ (reference sequence). The V segment lost 5 bases and the J segment 7 bases; nucleotides outside the gene matches: 11. The CDR3 sequence is 15 residues long. CDR3 bases: TGTGCCAGCAGCCCACTTGACAGGGTTCGGAATGAGCAGTTCTTC. Protein sequence: CASSPLDRVRNEQFF.

The chain recombines TRBV7-9 with TRBJ2-5; 11 bases are a match to TRBD1. The CDR3 runs 15 residues. The J segment lost 4 bases and the V segment lost 5 bases, leaving 6 bases of the junction unmatched. Germline V gene sequence: CDR1 SEHNR, CDR2 FQNEAQ (reference sequence). CDR3 loop: CASSRGQGGTETQYF. In nucleotides, the CDR3 is TGTGCCAGCAGCCGGGGACAGGGGGGGACAGAGACCCAGTACTTC.

This sequence joins TRBV11-2 and TRBJ1-2, with D possibly being TRBD1 (5 bases). The CDR3 sequence is 14 residues long. The V and J ends lost 1 base and 7 bases respectively, with 13 bases between them. Germline V lookup: CDR1 SGHAT, CDR2 FQNNGV. CDR3 sequence: CASSLVGGLGGYTF. In nucleotides, the CDR3 is TGTGCCAGCAGCTTAGTTGGGGGTCTTGGTGGCTACACCTTC. Complete variable domain (other parts from reference TRBV11-2 and TRBJ1-2): EAGVAQSPRYKIIEKRQSVAFWCNPISGHATLYWYQQILGQGPKLLIQFQNNGVVDDSQLPKDRFSAERLKGVDSTLKIQPAKLEDSAVYLCASSLVGGLGGYTFGSGTRLTVV.

Relative to its sample, this clone is large. The V gene is TRBV30, the J gene TRBJ2-7, with D unresolved. CDR3 length equals 14 residues. V shed 3 bases and J shed 5 bases, with 17 bases lying between them. The germline gives CDR1 GTSNPN, CDR2 SVGIG (reference sequence). The CDR3 sequence is CAWSYGDLDHEQYF. The CDR3, as DNA: TGTGCCTGGAGCTACGGAGACCTTGACCACGAGCAGTACTTC. The full variable domain, with the rest looked up from reference TRBV30 and TRBJ2-7, is SQTIHQWPATLVQPVGSPLSLECTVEGTSNPNLYWYRQAAGRGLQLLFYSVGIGQISSEVPQNLSASRPQDRQFILSSKKLLLSDSGFYLCAWSYGDLDHEQYFGPGTRLTVT.

CDR3 DNA sequence: TGTGCCAGCAGCCCAGGGGGGGGTCCTTTAGAGACCCAGTACTTC. It specifies CASSPGGGPLETQYF. The chain has TRBV7-3 and TRBJ2-5; D may match TRBD1 or TRBD2 (7 bases each). Germline CDR1 reads SGHTA; CDR2 reads FQGTGA. CDR3 length: 15 residues. Between the trimmed V and J ends, which lost 5 bases and 4 bases, there was a span of 17 bases.

The chain joins TRBV7-3 to TRBJ2-7; the D gene is possibly TRBD2 (6 bases). The CDR3 runs to 15 residues. Germline-derived CDR1 and CDR2 are SGHTA and FQGTGA. V lost 0 bases and J 4 bases, leaving 13 bases between the germline ends. The CDR3 bases are TGTGCCAGCAGCTTAACCGGGGGACCTCAATACGAGCAGTACTTC. This encodes CASSLTGGPQYEQYF.

The V call is TRBV11-2, the J call TRBJ2-7; 10 bases map to TRBD1. Germline V gene lookup returns CDR1 SGHAT and CDR2 FQNNGV. Trimming cost V 5 bases and J 0 bases; bases outside gene matches: 7. The CDR3 length is 16 residues. The CDR3 coding sequence is TGTGCCAGCAGCCCCCAGGGACAGGGGAACTCCTACGAGCAGTACTTC. It translates to CASSPQGQGNSYEQYF.

The chain uses TRBV6-1 and TRBJ2-3; D possibly corresponds to TRBD1 (6 bases). The CDR3 spans 14 residues. Trimming took 6 bases from V and 2 from J, leaving 12 bases between them. Germline CDR1 MNHNS, CDR2 SASEGT. As DNA, the CDR3 is TGTGCCAGCAGCCCAACAGGGTCCACAGATACGCAGTATTTT. Translating gives CASSPTGSTDTQYF.

V and J are TRBV20-1 and TRBJ2-7; TRBD2 matches at 8 bases. The trim removed 4 bases at V and 4 bases at J, leaving 0 bases unmatched. Germline lookup yields CDR1 DFQATT and CDR2 SNEGSKA (reference sequence). This CDR3 comprises 11 residues. The CDR3 sequence is CSATSGYEQYF. Written as DNA, the CDR3 is TGCAGTGCTACTAGCGGGTACGAGCAGTACTTC.

The genes are TRBV6-6 and TRBJ2-5; D perhaps matches TRBD2 (5 bases). Looked up from germline, CDR1 is MNHNY and CDR2 is SVGAGI (reference sequence). Between the trimmed V and J ends, which lost 6 bases and 1 base, there was a span of 12 bases. The CDR3 has 14 residues. CDR3 residues: CASRITGSQETQYF. CDR3 in DNA: TGTGCCAGCAGGATTACGGGGTCCCAAGAGACCCAGTACTTC.

The chain employs TRBV28 and TRBJ1-4, with D perhaps TRBD1 (5 bases). The V gene lost 8 bases and the J gene lost 7 bases, with 20 bases spanning the gap. Germline V gene data show CDR1 as MDHEN and CDR2 as SYDVKM. The CDR3 contains 15 residues. Here the CDR3 reads CASQTLGLAGEKLFF. CDR3 DNA sequence: TGTGCCAGCCAGACCTTGGGGCTGGCTGGTGAAAAACTGTTTTTT.

This clone was seen only once. The chain recombines TRBV6-1 with TRBJ1-1, with 7 positions matching TRBD1. The germline CDR1 and CDR2 sequences are MNHNS and SASEGT. The CDR3 spans 14 residues. Germline trimming cut 6 bases from V and 1 base from J; bases unmatched to any gene: 5. In DNA form, the CDR3 reads TGTGCCAGCAGGAAAGGGGGCTCGAACACTGAAGCTTTCTTT. Protein sequence: CASRKGGSNTEAFF.

V is TRBV6-1 and J is TRBJ1-1; 9 bases line up with TRBD1. Germline CDR1 MNHNS, CDR2 SASEGT. The J segment lost 7 bases and the V segment lost 3 bases, leaving 6 bases of the junction unmatched. The CDR3 is 14 amino acids. The CDR3 loop reads CASSEGQGRVEAFF. DNA of the CDR3: TGTGCCAGCAGTGAGGGACAGGGTCGGGTTGAAGCTTTCTTT.

The genes are TRBV6-5 and TRBJ1-2, with D tentatively TRBD1 (6 bases). The CDR3 is made up of 13 amino acids. CDR1 and CDR2 (germline): MNHEY, SVGAGI. Trimming left V 3 bases short and J 5 bases short, with 10 bases between. The DNA of the CDR3 is TGTGCCAGCAGTTATTCACAGGGATATGGCTACACCTTC. Amino acid sequence: CASSYSQGYGYTF.